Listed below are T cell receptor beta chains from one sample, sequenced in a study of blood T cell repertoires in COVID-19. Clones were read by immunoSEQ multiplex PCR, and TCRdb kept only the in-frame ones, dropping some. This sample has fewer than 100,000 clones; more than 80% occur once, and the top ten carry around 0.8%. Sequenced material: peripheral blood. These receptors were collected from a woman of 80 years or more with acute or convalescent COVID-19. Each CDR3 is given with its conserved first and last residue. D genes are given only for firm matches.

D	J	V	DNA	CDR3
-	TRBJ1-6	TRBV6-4	TGTGCCAGCAGGCGACACGCAACCAGCTCCTATAATTCACCCCTCCACTTT	CASRRHATSSYNSPLHF
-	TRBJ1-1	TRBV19	TGTGCCAGTAGCCGATTGGGGCAGAGCCCTGAAGCTTTCTTT	CASSRLGQSPEAFF
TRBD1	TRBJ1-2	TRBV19	TGTGCCAGTAGTACCCAGGGGGGCTATGGCTACACCTTC	CASSTQGGYGYTF
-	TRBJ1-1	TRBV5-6	TGTGCCAGCAGCTCTCTCCCCCTGAGCACTGAAGCTTTCTTT	CASSSLPLSTEAFF
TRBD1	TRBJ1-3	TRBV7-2	TGTGCCAGCAGCCCTACGACAGGGCCTGGAAACACCATATATTTT	CASSPTTGPGNTIYF
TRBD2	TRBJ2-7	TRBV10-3	TGTGCCATCTCTACCGGGGGGGAATACGAGCAGTACTTC	CAISTGGEYEQYF
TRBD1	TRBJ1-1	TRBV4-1	TGCGCCAGCAGCCAAGACGACAGGGTAATTGAGAACACTGAAGCTTTCTTT	CASSQDDRVIENTEAFF
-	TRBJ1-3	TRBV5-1	TGCGCCAGCAGCTTGCAGGCACAGGGAAGCTCTGGAAACACCATATATTTT	CASSLQAQGSSGNTIYF
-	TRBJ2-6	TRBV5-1	TGCGCCAGCAGCCGAGACAGGCCCTCTGGGGCCAACGTCCTGACTTTC	CASSRDRPSGANVLTF
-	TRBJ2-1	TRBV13	TGTGCCAGCAGCTTAGTAACGGGAGAATCCTACAATGAGCAGTTCTTC	CASSLVTGESYNEQFF
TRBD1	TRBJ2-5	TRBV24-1	TGTGCCACCAGTACTGGGACAGGGGGGACCCAGTACTTC	CATSTGTGGTQYF
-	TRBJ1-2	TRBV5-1	TGCGCCAGCAGCTTGGTACGAAGCAGGGAGGGTGGCTACACCTTC	CASSLVRSREGGYTF
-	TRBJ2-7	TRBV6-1	TGTGCCAGCAGTGAAGTTTGGGGCATCAGCTACGAGCAGTACTTC	CASSEVWGISYEQYF
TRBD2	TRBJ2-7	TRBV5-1	TGCGCCAGCAGCTTGGGACTAGCGGGAGAAGCCTACGAGCAGTACTTC	CASSLGLAGEAYEQYF
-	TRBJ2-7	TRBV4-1	TGCGCCAGCAGCCAAGAAGAGGGTTTAAACTACGAGCAGTACTTC	CASSQEEGLNYEQYF
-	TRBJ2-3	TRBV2	TGTGCCAGCTGTCCGGAGTTGGATACGCAGTATTTT	CASCPELDTQYF